This T cell receptor beta chain was captured in a study of shared clonotypes between healthy human individuals. Whole-study results and caveats: Between a handful of donors, naive CD4 clonotypes were shared at a level of around 5.2%.

Note on this clone: Its target is unknown.

CDR3 length: 12 amino acids. J gave up 7 bases and V 6 bases, and 4 bases lay outside the gene matches. CDR1 is SNHLY, CDR2 FYNNEI, per germline. Naive CD45RA+ and memory CD45RA-negative subsets were split from CD4+ cells. The authors ran the assay at deep level. Assay used: immunoSEQ multiplex PCR; TCRdb lists only in-frame clones, some missing. The sample consists of some 2.4 million clones, 93% of them appearing once. This rearrangement joins TRBV2 to TRBJ1-2; the match to TRBD1 covers 8 bases. Sequences were obtained from naive CD4+ T cells from PBMCs. Specified subset: CD45RA+ positively selected. The sequence came from a man between 18 and 29 years old in good health. Some clones in this sample may be carry-over from other donors' samples. CDR3 coding DNA: TGTGCCAGCAGGACAGGGGAGGCTGGCTACACCTTC. As protein: CASRTGEAGYTF.